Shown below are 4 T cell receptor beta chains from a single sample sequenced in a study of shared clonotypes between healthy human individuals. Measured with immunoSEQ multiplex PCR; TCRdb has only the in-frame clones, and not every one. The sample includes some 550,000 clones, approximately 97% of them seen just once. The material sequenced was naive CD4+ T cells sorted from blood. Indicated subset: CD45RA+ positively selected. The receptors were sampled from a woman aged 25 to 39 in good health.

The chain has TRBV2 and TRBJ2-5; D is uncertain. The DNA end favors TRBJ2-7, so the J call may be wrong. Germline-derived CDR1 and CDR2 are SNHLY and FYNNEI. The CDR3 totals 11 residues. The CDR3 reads CASVVSYEQYF. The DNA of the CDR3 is TGTGCCAGCGTAGTATCCTACGAGCAGTACTTC.

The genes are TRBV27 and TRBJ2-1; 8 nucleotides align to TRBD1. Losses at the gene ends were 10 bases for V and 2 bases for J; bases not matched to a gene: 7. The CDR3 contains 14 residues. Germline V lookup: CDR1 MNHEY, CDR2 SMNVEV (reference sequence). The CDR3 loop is CATQGAMAYNEQFF. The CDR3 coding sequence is TGTGCCACCCAGGGGGCGATGGCCTACAATGAGCAGTTCTTC.

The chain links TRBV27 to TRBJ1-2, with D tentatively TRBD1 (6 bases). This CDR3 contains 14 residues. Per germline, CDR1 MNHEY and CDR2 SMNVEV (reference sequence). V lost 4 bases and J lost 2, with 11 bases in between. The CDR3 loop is CASSSGHLNYGYTF. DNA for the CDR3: TGTGCCAGCAGTTCGGGACACCTGAACTATGGCTACACCTTC.

The CDR3, as DNA: TGCGCCAGCAGCTTGGTGGGAGGGGCCCACGAGCAGTACTTC. Its translation: CASSLVGGAHEQYF. The gene calls are TRBV5-1 and TRBJ2-7; 7 bases match TRBD2. Germline trimming cut 0 bases from V and 5 bases from J; bases unmatched to any gene: 5. Germline loops: CDR1 SGHRS, CDR2 YFSETQ. The CDR3 contains 14 residues.